A single sample is the source of the 30 T cell receptor beta chains below, sequenced in a study of post-analysis software for immune sequencing data. Study conclusions and caveats: Elevated frequency relative to controls characterized 4 or 5 TRBV segments in patients, TRBV5-6, TRBV5-1 and TRBV20-1 among them.

The TCR beta cDNA libraries carried unique molecular identifiers. TCRdb analysed the PCR reads with MiXCR anew, one entry per CDR3 protein. This table has about 210,000 distinct CDR3 sequences, 29% appearing once. These receptors have no known antigen. Sequences were obtained from blood. These receptors all come from a girl under 18 with multiple sclerosis.

This clonotype was seen more than once but under ten times. V usage is TRBV12-3 or TRBV12-4 and J usage is TRBJ1-2; D possibly corresponds to TRBD1 (6 bases). This CDR3 comprises 13 residues. The V end was cut by 5 bases, the J end by 12 bases, with 19 bases between. The CDR3 here is CASSRGAVGGNTF. Here the CDR3 DNA reads TGTGCCAGCAGTCGGGGGGCCGTTGGGGGCAACACCTTC.

In regard to this clonotype: A much more abundant neighbour one base away suggests this may be a read error. This chain joins TRBV20-1 and TRBJ2-3; 9 bases are a match to TRBD2. Germline CDR1 is DFQATT and CDR2 is SNEGSKA (reference sequence). CDR3 size: 15 residues. Losses at the gene ends were 6 bases for V and 4 bases for J; bases not matched to a gene: 11. CDR3 sequence: CSALTLAGRADTQYF. CDR3 DNA sequence: TGCAGTGCGCTCACACTAGCGGGCAGGGCAGATACGCAGTATTTT.

V gene TRBV3-1 combines with J gene TRBJ2-3, with 8 positions matching TRBD2. Germline V gene data show CDR1 as LGHDT and CDR2 as YNNKEL (reference sequence). The CDR3 runs to 17 residues. Trimming removed 0 bases from V and 0 bases from J; junction bases left unmatched: 5. CDR3 protein: CASSQDTSGTSTDTQYF. The CDR3 coding sequence is TGTGCCAGCAGCCAAGATACTAGCGGAACTAGCACAGATACGCAGTATTTT.

This clonotype has a count of ten or more. The rearrangement joins TRBV7-9 to TRBJ1-2; no clear D. Germline CDR1 reads SEHNR; CDR2 reads FQNEAQ (reference sequence). This CDR3 is 13 amino acids long. Trimming stripped 1 base from V and 4 bases from J, with 7 bases between. The CDR3 DNA is TGTGCCAGCAGCTTAGTCGGCTCCTATGGCTACACCTTC. As protein: CASSLVGSYGYTF.

This clonotype came up once. The rearrangement joins TRBV15 to TRBJ2-4; the D gene is possibly TRBD2 (5 bases). The DNA end favors TRBJ2-7, so the J call may be wrong. This CDR3 is built from 15 residues. Germline CDR1 and CDR2: LNHNV and YYDKDF (reference sequence). This chain's CDR3 is CATSSKLSGTYEQYF. The CDR3 DNA is TGTGCCACCAGCAGCAAATTGTCCGGGACCTACGAGCAGTACTTC.

The chain combines TRBV7-9 with TRBJ1-5; D is ambiguous. The V end lost 2 bases, the J end lost 4 bases, and 3 bases lay between the germline ends. The CDR3 is made up of 12 amino acids. Looked up from germline, CDR1 is SEHNR and CDR2 is FQNEAQ (reference sequence). The CDR3 protein is CASSLINQPQHF. CDR3 nucleotide sequence: TGTGCCAGCAGCTTAATTAATCAGCCCCAGCATTTT.

At least ten counts were recorded for this clonotype. The chain recombines TRBV7-3 with TRBJ1-1; no definite D call. The germline V gene has CDR1 SGHTA and CDR2 FQGTGA. There are 13 residues in the CDR3. Trimming took off 5 bases at V and 6 bases at J, with 13 bases between the two ends. The CDR3 DNA follows: TGTGCCAGCAGCCCCCAGGAGGGCTCTGAAGCTTTCTTT. This codes for CASSPQEGSEAFF.

This clonotype was recorded a few times. This rearrangement joins TRBV24-1 to TRBJ2-1; 8 bases line up with TRBD2. From germline, CDR1 is KGHDR and CDR2 SFDVKD. This CDR3 comprises 15 residues. Germline trimming cut 4 bases from V and 7 bases from J; bases unmatched to any gene: 8. The CDR3 nucleotides read TGTGCCACCAGTGAAGGACTAGCAACGGGAAATGAGCAGTTCTTC. Its translation is CATSEGLATGNEQFF.

This clonotype showed up just a few times. A much larger clone sits a single nucleotide away, making a read error possible. The rearrangement uses TRBV4-1 and TRBJ2-7; perhaps TRBD2 as D (6 bases). Germline-derived CDR1 and CDR2 are MGHRA and YSYEKL. The ends were cut back, 8 bases at V and 7 bases at J, with 24 bases in the middle. The CDR3 has 15 residues. The CDR3 region has the DNA TGCGCCAGCCACTTTGGGCTAGCGAAGTACAATGAGCAGTACTTC. It translates to CASHFGLAKYNEQYF.

This clonotype was observed at least ten times. The V gene is TRBV24-1, the J gene TRBJ2-5; D uncertain. This CDR3 is 13 amino acids long. Germline assignment: CDR1 KGHDR and CDR2 SFDVKD. V shed 1 base and J shed 2 bases, with 4 bases lying between them. In nucleotides, the CDR3 is TGTGCCACCAGTGATTTAAAGCAAGAGACCCAGTACTTC. Residues: CATSDLKQETQYF.

The V call is TRBV6-1, the J call TRBJ2-3, with TRBD2 as a possible D gene (6 bases). Germline-derived CDR1 and CDR2 are MNHNS and SASEGT. The V and J ends lost 6 bases and 7 bases respectively, with 26 bases between them. CDR3 length: 17 residues. The CDR3 DNA reads TGTGCCAGCAGGCCCTGGATCGGCAGGGCCGGGGGAAATACGCAGTATTTT. Translated: CASRPWIGRAGGNTQYF.

This clonotype was seen more than once but under ten times. The chain employs TRBV7-8 and TRBJ1-1; the match to TRBD1 covers 7 bases. CDR3 size: 17 residues. The V gene end was trimmed by 4 bases and the J gene end by 1 base; junction bases not matched to a gene: 12. The germline V gene has CDR1 SGHVS and CDR2 FQNEAQ. The CDR3 region is CASSYDPTGTANTEAFF. CDR3 coding DNA: TGTGCCAGCAGCTACGATCCGACCGGGACAGCGAACACTGAAGCTTTCTTT.

This chain uses TRBV5-1 with TRBJ2-7, with 7 nucleotides matching TRBD2. J lost 3 bases, V lost 0 bases, and 9 bases had no gene match. Germline V gene sequence: CDR1 SGHRS, CDR2 YFSETQ. The CDR3 length is 16 residues. The CDR3 DNA sequence: TGCGCCAGCAGCTTGGGGGGGGGATTCGGAGGCTACGAGCAGTACTTC. Protein sequence: CASSLGGGFGGYEQYF.

V is TRBV27 and J is TRBJ2-2; tentative D call: TRBD1 (5 bases). Looked up from germline, CDR1 is MNHEY and CDR2 is SMNVEV (reference sequence). The CDR3 consists of 15 residues. Trimming shortened V by 5 bases and J by 0 bases, and 10 bases separated the two germline ends. CDR3 nucleotides: TGTGCCAGCAGTCCAACAGGCGCGAACACCGGGGAGCTGTTTTTT. The encoded protein is CASSPTGANTGELFF.

In this sample, this clonotype turned up many times. This chain connects TRBV5-1 to TRBJ2-7, with 8 bases lining up with TRBD1. CDR3 size: 15 residues. Germline CDR1 SGHRS, CDR2 YFSETQ. Unmatched junction bases numbered 9, after V lost 4 bases and J lost 3 bases. CDR3 sequence: CASSAPTGALYEQYF. The CDR3 nucleotides are TGCGCCAGCAGCGCCCCGACAGGGGCTCTCTACGAGCAGTACTTC.

This clonotype has only a few counts. The chain is built from TRBV5-1 and TRBJ1-1; TRBD1 might be the D (5 bases). The CDR3 has 15 amino acids. V dropped 3 bases and J dropped 0 bases, with 12 bases sitting between them. Per the germline V gene, CDR1 is SGHRS and CDR2 is YFSETQ. CDR3 sequence reads: CASSSDTGMNTEAFF. Here the CDR3 DNA reads TGCGCCAGCAGCTCCGATACAGGAATGAACACTGAAGCTTTCTTT. The whole variable domain, remainder taken from reference TRBV5-1 and TRBJ1-1, is KAGVTQTPRYLIKTRGQQVTLSCSPISGHRSVSWYQQTPGQGLQFLFEYFSETQRNKGNFPGRFSGRQFSNSRSEMNVSTLELGDSALYLCASSSDTGMNTEAFFGQGTRLTVV.

This rearrangement joins TRBV5-1 to TRBJ2-1, with D possibly TRBD2 on 5 matching bases. CDR1 is SGHRS, CDR2 YFSETQ, per germline. The CDR3 totals 13 residues. Between the trimmed V and J ends, which lost 5 bases and 13 bases, there was a span of 19 bases. The CDR3 DNA reads as TGCGCCAGCAGGGGTTTATCATGGGAGCATCAGTTCTTC. This sequence encodes CASRGLSWEHQFF.

At least ten counts were recorded for this clonotype. The chain uses TRBV7-2 and TRBJ1-1; D gene ambiguous. The CDR3 loop spans 17 amino acids. The germline gives CDR1 SGHTA, CDR2 FQGNSA. V was trimmed by 1 base and J by 7 bases, leaving 22 bases between them. The CDR3 DNA is TGTGCCAGCAGCTTAGTGGCCCCCTTTGTCTTGGGCTTTGAAGCTTTCTTT. Its protein is CASSLVAPFVLGFEAFF.

This clonotype was detected a few times. The chain employs TRBV10-3 and TRBJ1-2, with 10 bases aligning to TRBD1. The germline CDR1 and CDR2 sequences are ENHRY and SYGVKD. Germline trimming cut 4 bases from V and 6 bases from J; bases unmatched to any gene: 2. The CDR3 consists of 13 residues. The CDR3, as DNA: TGTGCCATCAGTGTGGACAGGGGGGATGGCTACACCTTC. Amino acid sequence: CAISVDRGDGYTF.

This clonotype was found a few times. The chain couples TRBV18 to TRBJ1-1; 8 bases are shared with TRBD1. The CDR3 consists of 13 residues. CDR1 is KGHSH and CDR2 is LQKENI in the germline V gene. V gave up 8 bases and J gave up 0 bases; unmatched junction bases: 2. The CDR3 reads CASGTGMNTEAFF. Here the CDR3 DNA reads TGTGCCAGCGGGACAGGTATGAACACTGAAGCTTTCTTT.

The chain uses TRBV7-8 and TRBJ2-7; the D is unclear. CDR1 and CDR2 from the germline V gene are SGHVS and FQNEAQ. With 1 base removed from V and 0 bases from J, the gap between germline ends came to 7 bases. The CDR3 has 14 amino acids. The CDR3 spells CASSLGSSSYEQYF. CDR3 sequence (DNA): TGTGCCAGCAGCTTAGGGAGCAGCTCCTACGAGCAGTACTTC.

As concerns this clonotype: This may stem from a read error, because a much larger clone lies one nucleotide away. This chain connects TRBV7-8 to TRBJ2-7; possibly TRBD1 for D (6 bases). The CDR3 is made up of 16 amino acids. The V end lost 4 bases, the J end lost 0 bases, and 16 bases lay between the germline ends. Germline V lookup: CDR1 SGHVS, CDR2 FQNEAQ. CDR3 nucleotides: TGTGCCAGCAGCTCGCCAGGGACACCGTACTCCTACGAGCAGTACTTC. This encodes CASSSPGTPYSYEQYF.

This clonotype was picked up one time. This chain joins TRBV7-2 and TRBJ2-1; 10 nucleotides line up with TRBD1. V dropped 5 bases and J dropped 9; count of bases not matched to a gene: 7. The CDR3 has 14 residues. Looked up from germline, CDR1 is SGHTA and CDR2 is FQGNSA. The CDR3 spells CASSPDRGYSEQFF. CDR3 bases: TGTGCCAGCAGCCCGGACAGGGGGTATAGTGAGCAGTTCTTC.

This clonotype occurred a few times. The chain uses TRBV12-3 or TRBV12-4 and TRBJ1-1; no clear D. With 1 base removed from V and 0 bases from J, the gap between germline ends came to 18 bases. This CDR3 has 18 residues. The CDR3 nucleotides read TGTGCCAGCAGTTTAGGGCGGTCGTTCAGCCCAATGAACACTGAAGCTTTCTTT. As protein: CASSLGRSFSPMNTEAFF.

This clonotype has just a few counts. This may be a read error, as it is one base from a much larger clone. This rearrangement joins TRBV20-1 to TRBJ2-7; 7 bases fit TRBD2. The CDR3 sequence is 15 residues long. The germline gives CDR1 DFQATT, CDR2 SNEGSKA (reference sequence). Germline trimming cut 5 bases from V and 1 base from J; bases unmatched to any gene: 11. CDR3 sequence: CSAPSLATSSYEQYF. The CDR3 bases are TGCAGTGCTCCCTCACTAGCGACAAGTTCCTACGAGCAGTACTTC.

At least ten counts were recorded for this clonotype. The chain recombines TRBV6-5 with TRBJ2-3; TRBD1 or TRBD2 may be the D gene (5 bases each). V gave up 6 bases and J gave up 5 bases, with 21 bases separating them. This CDR3 has 16 amino acids. Looked up from germline, CDR1 is MNHEY and CDR2 is SVGAGI. The CDR3 reads CASSRGRSIPGDTQYF. CDR3 in DNA: TGTGCCAGCAGCCGGGGACGGTCGATCCCGGGAGATACGCAGTATTTT.

The genes are TRBV28 and TRBJ2-1; TRBD2 matches at 9 bases. Per germline, CDR1 MDHEN and CDR2 SYDVKM. This CDR3 region has 15 residues. V gave up 6 bases and J gave up 1 base; unmatched junction bases: 4. CDR3 sequence: CASRPSGRSYNEQFF. Here the CDR3 DNA reads TGTGCCAGCAGACCCAGCGGGAGGTCCTACAATGAGCAGTTCTTC.

The rearrangement uses TRBV2 and TRBJ1-5; D gene uncertain. Trimming shortened V by 3 bases and J by 4 bases, and 7 bases separated the two germline ends. The CDR3 has 13 residues. The germline gives CDR1 SNHLY, CDR2 FYNNEI. The CDR3 reads CASSDRFNQPQHF. DNA of the CDR3: TGTGCCAGCAGTGACCGATTTAATCAGCCCCAGCATTTT.

The genes are TRBV7-6 and TRBJ2-5; 10 positions match TRBD2. CDR3 size: 16 residues. The germline V gene encodes CDR1 SGHVS and CDR2 FNYEAQ. Trimming took 5 bases from V and 5 from J; bases not matched to a gene: 11. In DNA, the CDR3 is TGTGCCAGCAGCAAAGAGGGACTAGCGATATTGGAGACCCAGTACTTC. Protein product: CASSKEGLAILETQYF.

This clonotype was observed a handful of times. The chain links TRBV14 to TRBJ2-7, with 9 bases identical to TRBD1. J lost 2 bases, V lost 3 bases, and 2 bases had no gene match. The CDR3 extends over 14 amino acids. Germline V lookup: CDR1 SGHDN, CDR2 FVKESK. The CDR3 is CASSQRDRAYEQYF. CDR3 coding DNA: TGTGCCAGCAGCCAGCGGGACAGGGCCTACGAGCAGTACTTC.